This T cell receptor (beta chain) appears in the sequencing data of a study of blood T cell repertoires in COVID-19. Overall study: Samples representing acute and convalescent COVID-19 were sourced from the United States, Italy and Spain. Sample material is recorded as cDNA or gDNA derived from T cells, B-cell-depleted T cells, or PBMCs.

CDR3 size: 20 residues. In the authors' workflow: Amplification with reference gene primers provided the estimates of nucleated cell counts. The data were produced by immunoSEQ multiplex PCR, yet TCRdb's version contains in-frame clones alone and is incomplete. Clonal size and the V and J genes are those of that table, whereas D and trimming came from the DNA. Of approximately 200,000 clones in the sample, more than 75% were seen once. This chain connects TRBV12-2 to TRBJ1-5; the D call TRBD1 from the table was never checked on the DNA. TRBV12-2 constitutes a pseudogene. This receptor was obtained from a man aged 55 to 70 who had recovered from COVID-19. The sample comprised peripheral blood. Here the CDR3 reads CASRFGPFPSDRGSNQPQHF. The DNA for the CDR3 is TGTGCAAGTCGCTTCGGTCCCTTCCCCTCGGACAGGGGTAGCAATCAGCCCCAGCATTTT.